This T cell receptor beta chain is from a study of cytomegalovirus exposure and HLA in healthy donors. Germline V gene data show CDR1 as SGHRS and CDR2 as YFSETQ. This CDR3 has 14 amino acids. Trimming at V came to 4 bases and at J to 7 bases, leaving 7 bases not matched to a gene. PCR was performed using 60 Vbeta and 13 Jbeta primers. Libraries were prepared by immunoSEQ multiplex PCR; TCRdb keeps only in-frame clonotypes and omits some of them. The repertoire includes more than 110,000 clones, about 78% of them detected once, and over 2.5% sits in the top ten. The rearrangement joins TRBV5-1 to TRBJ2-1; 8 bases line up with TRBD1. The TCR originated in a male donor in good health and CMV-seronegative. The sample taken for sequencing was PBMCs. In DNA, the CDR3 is TGCGCCAGCAGCCTGCGAACAGGGGGAAATGAGCAGTTCTTC. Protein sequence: CASSLRTGGNEQFF.